One sample yielded the 7 T cell receptor beta chains listed below, sequenced in a study of technical replicates of blood from a few donors. Assay: immunoSEQ multiplex PCR; the TCRdb copy retains only in-frame clones and omits some. Altogether more than 75,000 clones are present, roughly 95% being singletons, with the ten largest covering 0.36%. Specimen: T cells isolated from PBMCs. The receptors come from a human donor in good health.

This clone was observed once. CDR3 in DNA: TGTGCCTGGAGTGTATCCAGGGATGGCTACACCTTC. Its protein is CAWSVSRDGYTF. V and J are TRBV30 and TRBJ1-2; a possible D gene is TRBD1 (5 bases). Deletions cut 0 bases from V and 6 bases from J, with 8 bases between. The length of the CDR3 is 12 residues. Germline CDR1 is GTSNPN and CDR2 is SVGIG (reference sequence).

The rearrangement uses TRBV7-2 and TRBJ2-1; 12 bases match TRBD2. The CDR3 contains 17 residues. After removal of 3 bases from V and 3 bases from J, the junction contained 6 bases not matched to a gene. Germline V gene data show CDR1 as SGHTA and CDR2 as FQGNSA. The CDR3 DNA follows: TGTGCCAGCAGCTTCCAGACTAGCGGGAGATACTACAATGAGCAGTTCTTC. It encodes CASSFQTSGRYYNEQFF. The full variable domain, rest sourced from reference TRBV7-2 and TRBJ2-1, is GAGVSQSPSNKVTEKGKDVELRCDPISGHTALYWYRQSLGQGLEFLIYFQGNSAPDKSGLPSDRFSAERTGGSVSTLTIQRTQQEDSAVYLCASSFQTSGRYYNEQFFGPGTRLTVL.

The V gene is TRBV5-1, the J gene TRBJ1-5, with D unresolved. Per germline, CDR1 SGHRS and CDR2 YFSETQ. Trimming shortened V by 0 bases and J by 6 bases, and 10 bases separated the two germline ends. The CDR3 sequence is 14 residues long. CDR3 amino acids: CASSLERSGQPQHF. The DNA of the CDR3 is TGCGCCAGCAGCTTGGAGCGGTCTGGTCAGCCCCAGCATTTT.

The V and J genes are TRBV5-1 and TRBJ2-3; D perhaps matches TRBD2 (5 bases). There are 17 residues in the CDR3. Trimming took off 1 base at V and 0 bases at J, with 15 bases between the two ends. Germline V gives CDR1 SGHRS, CDR2 YFSETQ. DNA for the CDR3: TGCGCCAGCAGCTTGTTGGTAGCGTATACTAGCACAGATACGCAGTATTTT. Translation gives CASSLLVAYTSTDTQYF. Based on the CDR3 plus reference TRBV5-1 and TRBJ2-3, the full variable domain is KAGVTQTPRYLIKTRGQQVTLSCSPISGHRSVSWYQQTPGQGLQFLFEYFSETQRNKGNFPGRFSGRQFSNSRSEMNVSTLELGDSALYLCASSLLVAYTSTDTQYFGPGTRLTVL.

The rearrangement joins TRBV15 to TRBJ2-1, with TRBD1 matching 9 bases. Per germline, CDR1 LNHNV and CDR2 YYDKDF (reference sequence). V shed 5 bases and J 4 bases; nucleotides not matched to a gene: 12. The CDR3 is 17 amino acids. CDR3 loop: CATSSNNPGQGYNEQFF. The CDR3 DNA is TGTGCCACCAGCTCAAACAATCCGGGACAGGGTTACAATGAGCAGTTCTTC. Based on the CDR3 plus reference TRBV15 and TRBJ2-1, the full variable domain is DAMVIQNPRYQVTQFGKPVTLSCSQTLNHNVMYWYQQKSSQAPKLLFHYYDKDFNNEADTPDNFQSRRPNTSFCFLDIRSPGLGDTAMYLCATSSNNPGQGYNEQFFGPGTRLTVL.

This clone was observed a single time. The chain carries TRBV5-6 and TRBJ2-7; TRBD2 matches 7 bases. V shed 3 bases, J shed 3 bases, and the junction held 6 bases outside the gene matches. This CDR3 spans 14 amino acids. Germline V gene data show CDR1 as SGHDT and CDR2 as YYEEEE. In nucleotides, the CDR3 is TGTGCCAGCAGCTCCGACGGGGGGTACTACGAGCAGTACTTC. Amino acid sequence: CASSSDGGYYEQYF.

The V gene is TRBV14, the J gene TRBJ2-1; a weak D match, TRBD2 (6 bases). The CDR3 covers 16 residues. The germline gives CDR1 SGHDN, CDR2 FVKESK. V lost 1 base, J lost 0 bases, and 10 bases lay in between. CDR3 sequence: CASSQVGGLSYNEQFF. CDR3 DNA sequence: TGTGCCAGCAGCCAAGTGGGGGGACTCTCCTACAATGAGCAGTTCTTC.